Shown below are 10 T cell receptor beta chains from a single sample sequenced in a study of radiation and T cells in renal cell carcinoma. Sample time point: blood 4 weeks post-SBRT, at nephrectomy. Stated treatment: 15 Gy SBRT to primary tumor, nephrectomy 4 weeks later. The assay was immunoSEQ multiplex PCR, and TCRdb's table has in-frame clones only and misses some. The repertoire consists of more than 120,000 clones, with 86% occurring once and the leading ten covering roughly 17%. The input for sequencing was blood, taken from a patient whose treatment included radiotherapy and nephrectomy. Every receptor here comes from a woman aged 50 to 60 with renal cell carcinoma.

The chain recombines TRBV4-3 with TRBJ1-2, with 8 nucleotides matching TRBD1. The CDR3 is made up of 16 amino acids. V was clipped by 5 bases and J by 7 bases; unmatched bases: 15. Germline V gene lookup returns CDR1 LGHNA and CDR2 YSLEER. The CDR3: CASSSQRDRLHPGYTF. The CDR3 DNA is TGCGCCAGCAGCTCCCAACGGGACAGGCTCCACCCTGGCTACACCTTC.

The rearrangement joins TRBV7-8 to TRBJ1-1, with unresolved D. Germline values: CDR1 SGHVS, CDR2 FQNEAQ. The V gene lost 0 bases and the J gene lost 5 bases, with 4 bases spanning the gap. There are 12 residues in the CDR3. The CDR3 coding sequence is TGTGCCAGCAGCTTAGCGGGGACTGAAGCTTTCTTT. Its protein product is CASSLAGTEAFF. Full variable domain (remainder filled in from reference TRBV7-8 and TRBJ1-1): GAGVSQSPRYKVAKRGQDVALRCDPISGHVSLFWYQQALGQGPEFLTYFQNEAQLDKSGLPSDRFFAERPEGSVSTLKIQRTQQEDSAVYLCASSLAGTEAFFGQGTRLTVV.

The chain couples TRBV7-2 to TRBJ1-2, with 8 bases fitting TRBD1. The CDR3 totals 14 residues. V lost 5 bases, J lost 7 bases, and 9 bases stayed unmatched. CDR1 is SGHTA and CDR2 is FQGNSA in the germline V gene. In DNA form, the CDR3 reads TGTGCCAGCAGCGTTAACAGGGGGTCTCTTGGCTACACCTTC. Protein product: CASSVNRGSLGYTF.

The gene calls are TRBV19 and TRBJ1-3; D remains unclear. Germline V gene lookup returns CDR1 LNHDA and CDR2 SQIVND (reference sequence). Trimming removed 6 bases at V and 4 bases at J, with 10 bases between. The CDR3 runs to 13 residues. This CDR3 reads CASSSGEGNTIYF. CDR3 coding DNA: TGTGCCAGTAGCTCAGGAGAAGGAAACACCATATATTTT.

This chain uses TRBV4-2 with TRBJ2-7, with 9 bases that match TRBD1. J lost 7 bases, V lost 1 base, and 8 bases had no gene match. Per germline, CDR1 LGHNA and CDR2 YNFKEQ. The CDR3 consists of 15 residues. The DNA of the CDR3 is TGTGCCAGCAGCCAAGGGAGACAGGGGGTTTATGAGCAGTACTTC. Protein: CASSQGRQGVYEQYF.

J is TRBJ1-3 and V is TRBV10-3; tentatively, D is TRBD1 (6 bases). V was pared by 6 bases and J by 0 bases, with 12 bases between. Germline V lookup: CDR1 ENHRY, CDR2 SYGVKD. CDR3 size: 15 residues. DNA for the CDR3: TGTGCCATCAGCTTCCAGGGGACCTCTGGAAACACCATATATTTT. This codes for CAISFQGTSGNTIYF.

The chain is built from TRBV18 and TRBJ2-5; the D gene is possibly TRBD2 (5 bases). The CDR3 totals 14 residues. CDR1 is KGHSH and CDR2 is LQKENI in the germline V gene. V lost 3 bases to trimming and J lost 5 bases, with 13 bases between them. The chain's CDR3 is CASSPGRVRETQYF. The CDR3 DNA follows: TGTGCCAGCTCACCCGGGCGGGTTCGGGAGACCCAGTACTTC.

This chain uses TRBV30 with TRBJ1-2, with D uncertain. CDR3 size: 12 residues. Between the trimmed V and J ends, which lost 4 bases and 0 bases, there was a span of 6 bases. Per the germline V gene, CDR1 is GTSNPN and CDR2 is SVGIG (reference sequence). CDR3 coding DNA: TGTGCCTGGACTACTACTAACTATGGCTACACCTTC. Translated: CAWTTTNYGYTF.

The chain combines TRBV4-3 with TRBJ2-3; D tentatively fits TRBD1 or TRBD2 (5 bases each). Trimming shortened V by 0 bases and J by 12 bases, and 16 bases separated the two germline ends. The CDR3 is made up of 14 amino acids. Looked up from germline, CDR1 is LGHNA and CDR2 is YSLEER. In DNA form, the CDR3 reads TGCGCCAGCAGCCAAGAGTTCGGGACCTCATTTCAGTATTTT. Translation: CASSQEFGTSFQYF.

The rearrangement uses TRBV27 and TRBJ2-6; no reliable D call. The V gene's germline CDR1 is MNHEY and CDR2 SMNVEV (reference sequence). V lost 4 bases, J lost 0 bases, and 7 bases lay in between. The CDR3 has 15 amino acids. CDR3 nucleotide sequence: TGTGCCAGCAGTTCCCCACCCTCTGGGGCCAACGTCCTGACTTTC. It yields the protein CASSSPPSGANVLTF.